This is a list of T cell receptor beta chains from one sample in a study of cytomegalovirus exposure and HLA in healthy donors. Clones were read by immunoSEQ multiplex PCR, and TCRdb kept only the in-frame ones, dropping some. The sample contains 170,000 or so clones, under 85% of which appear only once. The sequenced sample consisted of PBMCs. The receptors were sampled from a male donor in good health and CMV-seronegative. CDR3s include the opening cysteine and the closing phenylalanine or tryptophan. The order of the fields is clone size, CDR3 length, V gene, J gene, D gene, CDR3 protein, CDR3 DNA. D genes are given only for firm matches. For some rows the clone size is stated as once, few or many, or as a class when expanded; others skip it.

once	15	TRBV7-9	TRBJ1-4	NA	CASSLAQGKEEKLFF	TGTGCCAGCAGCTTAGCACAGGGAAAGGAAGAAAAACTGTTTTTT
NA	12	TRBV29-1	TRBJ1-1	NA	CSVGGDNTEAFF	TGCAGCGTTGGCGGGGATAACACTGAAGCTTTCTTT
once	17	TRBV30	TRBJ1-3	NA	CAWSTAAGGPGGNTIYF	TGTGCCTGGAGTACGGCCGCGGGGGGCCCTGGTGGAAACACCATATATTTT
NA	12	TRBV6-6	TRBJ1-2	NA	CASLQDNYGYTF	TGTGCCAGCTTACAGGACAACTATGGCTACACCTTC
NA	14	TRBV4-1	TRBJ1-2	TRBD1	CASSHDRGWVGYTF	TGCGCCAGCAGCCATGACAGGGGTTGGGTTGGCTACACCTTC
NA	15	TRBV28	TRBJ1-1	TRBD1	CASSSGTGPDTEAFF	TGTGCCAGCAGTTCCGGGACAGGACCAGACACTGAAGCTTTCTTT
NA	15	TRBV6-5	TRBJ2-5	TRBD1	CASSYLDRVWETQYF	TGTGCCAGCAGTTACTTGGACAGGGTGTGGGAGACCCAGTACTTC
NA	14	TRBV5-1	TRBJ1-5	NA	CASSPTGPNQPQHF	TGCGCCAGCAGCCCGACAGGACCCAATCAGCCCCAGCATTTT
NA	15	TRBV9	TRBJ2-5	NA	CASSVVGAIGETQYF	TGTGCCAGCAGCGTAGTGGGGGCGATCGGGGAGACCCAGTACTTC
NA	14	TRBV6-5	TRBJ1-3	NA	CASRKGGMRNTIYF	TGTGCCAGCAGGAAGGGGGGGATGAGAAACACCATATATTTT
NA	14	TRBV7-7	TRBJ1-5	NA	CASSLRQTHQPQHF	TGTGCCAGCAGCCTCAGACAGACCCATCAGCCCCAGCATTTT
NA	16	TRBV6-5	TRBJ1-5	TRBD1	CASSYSTGGLEQPQHF	TGTGCCAGCAGTTACTCGACAGGGGGTCTGGAGCAGCCCCAGCATTTT
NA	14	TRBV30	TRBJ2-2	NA	CAWRVGNGAGELFF	TGTGCCTGGAGGGTCGGTAACGGGGCCGGGGAGCTGTTTTTT
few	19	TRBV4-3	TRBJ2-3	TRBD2	CASSQEVTSGNPPPDTQYF	TGCGCCAGCAGCCAAGAAGTGACTAGCGGGAACCCTCCACCGGATACGCAGTATTTT
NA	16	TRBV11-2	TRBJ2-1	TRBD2	CASSLAGLAGGNEQFF	TGTGCCAGCAGCTTAGCGGGACTAGCGGGGGGTAATGAGCAGTTCTTC
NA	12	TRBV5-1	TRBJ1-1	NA	CASSWPDTEAFF	TGCGCCAGCAGCTGGCCAGACACTGAAGCTTTCTTT
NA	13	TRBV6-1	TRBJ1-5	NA	CATRPNRDQPQHF	TGTGCCACCAGGCCTAACAGGGATCAGCCCCAGCATTTT
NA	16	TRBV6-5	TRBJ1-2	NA	CASSYSPGNLNYGYTF	TGTGCCAGCAGTTACTCCCCCGGGAACCTAAACTATGGCTACACCTTC
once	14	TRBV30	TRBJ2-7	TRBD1	CAWSGGQGTDEQYF	TGTGCCTGGAGTGGAGGACAGGGTACCGACGAGCAGTACTTC
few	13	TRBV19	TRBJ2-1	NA	CASSMGQWAEQFF	TGTGCCAGTAGTATGGGCCAATGGGCTGAGCAGTTCTTC
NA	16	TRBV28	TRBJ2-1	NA	CASSPSGLPSYNEQFF	TGTGCCAGCAGTCCTTCGGGACTCCCCTCCTACAATGAGCAGTTCTTC
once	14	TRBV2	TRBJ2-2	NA	CASGEGQAAGELFF	TGTGCCAGCGGGGAGGGACAGGCGGCCGGGGAGCTGTTTTTT
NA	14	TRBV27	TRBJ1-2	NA	CASSWGRGNYGYTF	TGTGCCAGCAGTTGGGGGAGGGGGAACTATGGCTACACCTTC
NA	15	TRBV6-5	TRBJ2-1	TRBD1	CASRSTGGAGNEQFF	TGTGCCAGCAGATCGACAGGGGGCGCCGGCAATGAGCAGTTCTTC
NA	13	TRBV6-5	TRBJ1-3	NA	CASTSSSGNTIYF	TGTGCCAGCACCTCGAGCTCTGGAAACACCATATATTTT
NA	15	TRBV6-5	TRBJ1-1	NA	CASSSSTVVNTEAFF	TGTGCCAGCAGTTCAAGCACTGTCGTAAACACTGAAGCTTTCTTT
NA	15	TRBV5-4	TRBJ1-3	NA	CASSMDSRSGNTIYF	TGTGCCAGCAGCATGGACAGTCGCTCTGGAAACACCATATATTTT
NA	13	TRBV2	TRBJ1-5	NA	CASSDRGDQPQHF	TGTGCCAGCAGTGATCGCGGGGATCAGCCCCAGCATTTT
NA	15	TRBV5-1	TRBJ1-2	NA	CASSPLRMQGNGYTF	TGCGCCAGCAGCCCACTAAGGATGCAGGGTAATGGCTACACCTTC
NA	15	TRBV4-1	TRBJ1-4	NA	CASSQGGGQAEKLFF	TGCGCCAGCAGCCAAGGGGGAGGGCAGGCTGAAAAACTGTTTTTT
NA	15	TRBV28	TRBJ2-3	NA	CASSPPGRVGDTQYF	TGTGCCAGCAGTCCCCCGGGCAGGGTGGGAGATACGCAGTATTTT
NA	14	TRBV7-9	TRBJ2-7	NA	CASSFGTTSYEQYF	TGTGCCAGCAGCTTCGGGACAACCTCCTACGAGCAGTACTTC
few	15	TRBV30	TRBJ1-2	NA	CAWSGPGRDNYGYTF	TGTGCCTGGAGCGGACCGGGCAGGGATAACTATGGCTACACCTTC
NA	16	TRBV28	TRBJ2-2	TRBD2	CASSPLRGGRTGELFF	TGTGCCAGCAGTCCCCTCCGCGGGGGGAGGACCGGGGAGCTGTTTTTT
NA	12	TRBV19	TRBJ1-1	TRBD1	CASGQGLAEAFF	TGTGCCAGTGGACAGGGGCTGGCTGAAGCTTTCTTT
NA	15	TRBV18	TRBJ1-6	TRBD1	CASSGGQGGDSPLHF	TGTGCCAGCTCAGGGGGACAGGGTGGTGATTCGCCCCTCCACTTT
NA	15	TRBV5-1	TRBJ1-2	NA	CASSFDQAPNYGYTF	TGCGCCAGCAGCTTTGATCAAGCACCTAACTATGGCTACACCTTC
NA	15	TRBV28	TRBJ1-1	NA	CASIPEGTWLPEAFF	TGTGCCAGCATCCCGGAGGGAACGTGGTTACCTGAAGCTTTCTTT
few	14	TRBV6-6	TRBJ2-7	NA	CASSLNQGIYEQYF	TGTGCCAGCAGCCTCAATCAGGGGATCTACGAGCAGTACTTC
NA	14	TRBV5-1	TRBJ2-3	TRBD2	CASSSGTSADTQYF	TGCGCCAGCAGCTCCGGGACTAGCGCAGATACGCAGTATTTT
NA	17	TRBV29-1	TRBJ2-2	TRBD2	CSVRRGWDGMNTGELFF	TGCAGCGTCCGGCGGGGGTGGGACGGAATGAACACCGGGGAGCTGTTTTTT
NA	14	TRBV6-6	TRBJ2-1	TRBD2	CASSGGRAVNEQFF	TGTGCCAGCAGTGGTGGGAGGGCCGTAAATGAGCAGTTCTTC
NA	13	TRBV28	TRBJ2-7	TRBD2	CASTGDYAPEQYF	TGTGCCAGCACCGGGGACTACGCTCCGGAGCAGTACTTC
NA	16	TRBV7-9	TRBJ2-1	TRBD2	CASSSRGLAGNNEQFF	TGTGCCAGCAGCTCCAGGGGACTAGCGGGGAATAATGAGCAGTTCTTC
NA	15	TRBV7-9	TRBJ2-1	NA	CASSLDLTPYNEQFF	TGTGCCAGCAGCTTAGACCTAACCCCCTACAATGAGCAGTTCTTC
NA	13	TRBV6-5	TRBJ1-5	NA	CASSYRSYQPQHF	TGTGCCAGCAGTTACAGGAGTTATCAGCCCCAGCATTTT
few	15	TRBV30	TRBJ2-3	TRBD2	CAWSVASGSTDTQYF	TGTGCCTGGAGTGTGGCTAGCGGAAGCACAGATACGCAGTATTTT
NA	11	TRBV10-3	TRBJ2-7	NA	CATASGNEQYF	TGTGCCACAGCTTCGGGGAACGAGCAGTACTTC
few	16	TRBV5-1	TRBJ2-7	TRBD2	CASSLATSGSLYEQYF	TGCGCCAGCAGCTTGGCCACTAGCGGGAGTCTCTACGAGCAGTACTTC
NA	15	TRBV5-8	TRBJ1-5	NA	CASHELGGGGQPQHF	TGTGCCAGCCACGAACTCGGGGGAGGGGGGCAGCCCCAGCATTTT
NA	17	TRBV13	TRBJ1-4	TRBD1	CASSSRQADRVGEKLFF	TGTGCCAGCAGCTCCAGACAAGCGGACAGGGTCGGTGAAAAACTGTTTTTT
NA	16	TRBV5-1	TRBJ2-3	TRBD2	CASSLGTSGRLNTQYF	TGCGCCAGCAGCTTGGGTACTAGCGGGAGACTGAATACGCAGTATTTT
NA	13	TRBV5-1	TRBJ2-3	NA	CASSLASPDTQYF	TGCGCCAGCAGCTTGGCCAGTCCAGATACGCAGTATTTT
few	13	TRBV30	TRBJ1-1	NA	CAWTGQMGTEAFF	TGTGCCTGGACTGGACAGATGGGGACTGAAGCTTTCTTT
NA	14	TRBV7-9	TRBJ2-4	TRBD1	CASSAGTGKNIQYF	TGTGCCAGCAGCGCCGGGACAGGGAAAAACATTCAGTACTTC
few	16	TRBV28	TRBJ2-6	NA	CASSSRLLSGANVLTF	TGTGCCAGCAGTTCACGACTGCTCTCTGGGGCCAACGTCCTGACTTTC
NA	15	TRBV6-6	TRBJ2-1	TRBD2	CASSRSGGFYNEQFF	TGTGCCAGCAGTCGTAGCGGGGGATTCTACAATGAGCAGTTCTTC
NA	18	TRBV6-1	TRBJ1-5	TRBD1	CASSEAGQSRWGNQPQHF	TGTGCCAGCAGTGAAGCGGGACAGTCTAGGTGGGGCAATCAGCCCCAGCATTTT
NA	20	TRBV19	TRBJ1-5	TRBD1	CASRRTRQGSHRNSNQPQHF	TGTGCCAGTAGGCGCACTAGACAGGGGTCGCACCGAAATAGCAATCAGCCCCAGCATTTT